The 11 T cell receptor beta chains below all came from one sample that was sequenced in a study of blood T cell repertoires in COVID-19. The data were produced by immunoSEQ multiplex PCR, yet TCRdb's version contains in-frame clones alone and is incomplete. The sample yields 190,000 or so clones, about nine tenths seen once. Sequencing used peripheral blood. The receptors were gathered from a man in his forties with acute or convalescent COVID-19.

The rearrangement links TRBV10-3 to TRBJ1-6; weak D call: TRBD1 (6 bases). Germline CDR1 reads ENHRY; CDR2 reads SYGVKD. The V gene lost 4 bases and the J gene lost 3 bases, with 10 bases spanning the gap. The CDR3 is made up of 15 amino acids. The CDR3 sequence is CAISGGDIYNSPLHF. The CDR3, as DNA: TGTGCCATCAGTGGTGGGGACATCTATAATTCACCCCTCCACTTT.

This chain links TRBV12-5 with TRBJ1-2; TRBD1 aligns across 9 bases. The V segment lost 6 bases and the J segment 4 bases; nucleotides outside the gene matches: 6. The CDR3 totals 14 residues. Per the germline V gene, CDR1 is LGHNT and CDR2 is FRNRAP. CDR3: CASGRTGEPYGYTF. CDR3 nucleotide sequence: TGTGCTAGTGGGCGGACAGGGGAACCCTATGGCTACACCTTC.

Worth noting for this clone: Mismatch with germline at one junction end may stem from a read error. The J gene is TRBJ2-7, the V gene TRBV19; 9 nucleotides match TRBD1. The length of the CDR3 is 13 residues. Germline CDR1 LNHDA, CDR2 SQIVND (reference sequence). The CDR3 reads CASSNSGQGTSDF. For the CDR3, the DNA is TGTGCCAGTAGTAACTCCGGACAGGGGACTTCGGACTTC.

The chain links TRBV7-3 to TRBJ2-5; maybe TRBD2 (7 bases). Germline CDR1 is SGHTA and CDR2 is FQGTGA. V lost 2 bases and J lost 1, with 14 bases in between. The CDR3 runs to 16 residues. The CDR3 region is CASSLFGAGAQETQYF. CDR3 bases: TGTGCCAGCAGCTTATTTGGTGCGGGGGCCCAAGAGACCCAGTACTTC.

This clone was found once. The CDR3 DNA is TGTGCCAGCAGCGCCGGACAGAACCAAGAGACCCAGTACTTC. Its protein is CASSAGQNQETQYF. The chain recombines TRBV7-9 with TRBJ2-5, with D perhaps TRBD1 (6 bases). Germline loops: CDR1 SEHNR, CDR2 FQNEAQ (reference sequence). V shed 5 bases and J shed 0 bases, with 10 bases lying between them. The CDR3 has 14 residues.

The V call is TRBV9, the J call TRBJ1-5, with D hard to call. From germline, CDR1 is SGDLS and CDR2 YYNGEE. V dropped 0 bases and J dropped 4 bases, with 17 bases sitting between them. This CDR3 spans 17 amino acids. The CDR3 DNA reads TGTGCCAGCAGCGTAGGGAGCAGGCCGAGGGTAAATCAGCCCCAGCATTTT. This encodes CASSVGSRPRVNQPQHF.

This CDR3 is CASSSTGGSGNTIYF. The CDR3 DNA sequence: TGCGCCAGCAGCTCCACAGGGGGCTCTGGAAACACCATATATTTT. The J gene is TRBJ1-3, the V gene TRBV5-1, with 8 bases aligning to TRBD1. The germline CDR1 and CDR2 sequences are SGHRS and YFSETQ. The CDR3 spans 15 residues. The J segment lost 0 bases and the V segment lost 3 bases, leaving 2 bases of the junction unmatched. Complete variable domain (other parts from reference TRBV5-1 and TRBJ1-3): KAGVTQTPRYLIKTRGQQVTLSCSPISGHRSVSWYQQTPGQGLQFLFEYFSETQRNKGNFPGRFSGRQFSNSRSEMNVSTLELGDSALYLCASSSTGGSGNTIYFGEGSWLTVV.

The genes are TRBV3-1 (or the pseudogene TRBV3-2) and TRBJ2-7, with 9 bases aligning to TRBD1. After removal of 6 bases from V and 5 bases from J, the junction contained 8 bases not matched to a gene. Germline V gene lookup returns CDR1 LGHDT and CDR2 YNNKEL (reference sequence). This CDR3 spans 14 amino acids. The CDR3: CASSPTGGFDEQYF. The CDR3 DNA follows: TGTGCCAGCAGTCCTACAGGGGGCTTCGACGAGCAGTACTTC.

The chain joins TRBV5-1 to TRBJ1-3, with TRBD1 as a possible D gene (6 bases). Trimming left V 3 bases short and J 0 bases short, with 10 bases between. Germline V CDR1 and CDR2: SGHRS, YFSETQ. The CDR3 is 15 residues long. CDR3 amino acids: CASSSRGDSGNTIYF. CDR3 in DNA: TGCGCCAGCAGCTCCAGGGGTGACTCTGGAAACACCATATATTTT.

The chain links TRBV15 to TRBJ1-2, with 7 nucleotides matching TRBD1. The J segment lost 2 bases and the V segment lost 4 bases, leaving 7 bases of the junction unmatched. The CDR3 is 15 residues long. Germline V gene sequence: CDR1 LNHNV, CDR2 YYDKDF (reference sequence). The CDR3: CATSTKDRMNYGYTF. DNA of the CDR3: TGTGCCACCAGCACAAAGGACAGGATGAACTATGGCTACACCTTC.

Here the CDR3 reads CSVDADSNQPQHF. DNA of the CDR3: TGCAGCGTTGATGCGGATAGCAATCAGCCCCAGCATTTT. The chain is built from TRBV29-1 and TRBJ1-5; no definite D call. Germline V gene lookup returns CDR1 SQVTM and CDR2 ANQGSEA. This CDR3 region has 13 residues. V dropped 3 bases and J dropped 0 bases, with 6 bases sitting between them.